This T cell receptor beta chain was identified during a study of blood T cell repertoires in COVID-19. Overall study context: From the United States, Italy and Spain came samples of acute and convalescent COVID-19. Sources were T cells, B-cell-depleted T cells, or PBMCs; the material itself was cDNA or gDNA.

In the authors' workflow: Reference gene primer amplification gave estimated nucleated cell counts. Libraries were prepared by immunoSEQ multiplex PCR; TCRdb keeps only in-frame clonotypes and omits some of them. D and trimming come from the DNA, and the V and J calls and clone size come from that table. Of about 150,000 clones in the sample, about 90% were seen once. The material sequenced was peripheral blood. The sequence was obtained from a man in his fifties with active COVID-19.

CDR3 amino acids: CASSPPRGGYNEQFF. The CDR3 DNA sequence: TGTGCCAGCTCACCACCTAGGGGCGGATACAATGAGCAGTTCTTC. The chain recombines TRBV18 with TRBJ2-1, with a weak D call TRBD1 (5 bases). The length of the CDR3 is 15 residues. Deletions cut 0 bases from V and 4 bases from J, with 10 bases between. Germline assignment: CDR1 KGHSH and CDR2 LQKENI.